Listed below are T cell receptor beta chains from one sample, sequenced in a study of cytomegalovirus exposure and HLA in healthy donors. The data were produced by immunoSEQ multiplex PCR, yet TCRdb's version contains in-frame clones alone and is incomplete. The sample lists tens of thousands of clones, 85% to 95% occurring once. The specimen was PBMCs. These receptors all stem from a man between 18 and 29 years old in good health and CMV-seronegative. The CDR3 runs from the conserved cysteine through the conserved F or W. D genes are given only for firm matches. Some rows have no size entry. The others give once, few or many, or a class for an expanded clone.

CDR3 DNA | CDR3 protein | V gene | D gene | clone size | J gene
TGTGCCAGCAGTTACCGGACAGGGTCTGAAGCTTTCTTT | CASSYRTGSEAFF | TRBV27 | TRBD1 | - | TRBJ1-1
TGTGCCAACAAACGTCGGGAGACCGGGGAGCTGTTTTTT | CANKRRETGELFF | TRBV2 | - | - | TRBJ2-2
TGTGCCAGTAGTACCCTCGACCTACAGGGGAGAGGTTATGGCTACACCTTC | CASSTLDLQGRGYGYTF | TRBV19 | TRBD1 | - | TRBJ1-2
TGTGCCAGCTCACACAAGCAGGGGACCCTCCTTAATGAAAAACTGTTTTTT | CASSHKQGTLLNEKLFF | TRBV18 | - | - | TRBJ1-4
TGTGCCAGCTCACTCCTAGACGGGACAGAAAATGGCTACACCTTC | CASSLLDGTENGYTF | TRBV18 | TRBD1 | - | TRBJ1-2
TGTGCCAGCAGGGGGGACTGGCTTTTGGATGGCTACACCTTC | CASRGDWLLDGYTF | TRBV27 | - | - | TRBJ1-2
TGTGCCAGTAGTTTTAGGGCTAGCGGGAGGAACTCCTACGAGCAGTACTTC | CASSFRASGRNSYEQYF | TRBV19 | TRBD2 | once | TRBJ2-7
TGTGCCAGTAGGGAGAGCTCCTATAATTCACCCCTCCACTTT | CASRESSYNSPLHF | TRBV19 | - | - | TRBJ1-6
TGTGCCAGCTTCAAAGAACAGGGGAGCCTGATGCAGTTCTTC | CASFKEQGSLMQFF | TRBV18 | TRBD1 | - | TRBJ2-1
TGTGCCAGCAGTTTTAACGGGAACACTGAAGCTTTCTTT | CASSFNGNTEAFF | TRBV27 | - | - | TRBJ1-1
TGTGCCAGTAGCCCGGGTCAACTCAATCAGCCCCAGCATTTT | CASSPGQLNQPQHF | TRBV19 | - | once | TRBJ1-5
TGTGCCAGCAGACTTGGTACCGCCTCCTACAATGAGCAGTTCTTC | CASRLGTASYNEQFF | TRBV11-2 | - | - | TRBJ2-1
TGTGCCAGCAGCCAGGGCATTGGCCGCAATCAGCCCCAGCATTTT | CASSQGIGRNQPQHF | TRBV4-2 | - | once | TRBJ1-5
TGTGCCAGCAGTGTAGACAGGGTGGGTACTGGGGCCAACGTCCTGACTTTC | CASSVDRVGTGANVLTF | TRBV2 | TRBD1 | - | TRBJ2-6
TGCGCCAGCAGCTTGCCTAGCGGCCCTCAAGAGACCCAGTACTTC | CASSLPSGPQETQYF | TRBV5-1 | TRBD2 | - | TRBJ2-5
TGCGCCAGCAGCCAAGGGGGGAGCCGGACAGGAATCTACGAGCAGTACTTC | CASSQGGSRTGIYEQYF | TRBV4-1 | TRBD1 | - | TRBJ2-7
TGTGCCAGCAGTTTAATGCGGGGGATCAAGCCCCAGCATTTT | CASSLMRGIKPQHF | TRBV27 | - | - | TRBJ1-5
TGTGCCAGCATTTCCCGGACAGCGAACACTGAAGCTTTCTTT | CASISRTANTEAFF | TRBV6-5 | - | - | TRBJ1-1
TGTGCCAGCAGTGAAAGGAGGCAGGGGTCGTGGGGCAATCAGCCCCAGCATTTT | CASSERRQGSWGNQPQHF | TRBV6-1 | - | - | TRBJ1-5
TGCAGCGTTGACCGGGTACGGAATGAGCAGTTCTTC | CSVDRVRNEQFF | TRBV29-1 | - | - | TRBJ2-1
TGTGCCACCAGCGGAGGTAGGGCAGGGATTATCACTGAAGCTTTCTTT | CATSGGRAGIITEAFF | TRBV15 | - | - | TRBJ1-1
TGTGCCAGCAGTTACCCAGACTCCTATGGCTACACCTTC | CASSYPDSYGYTF | TRBV6-6 | - | - | TRBJ1-2
TGTGCCAGCAGCTTGTCGGGCTACAATGAGCAGTTCTTC | CASSLSGYNEQFF | TRBV7-9 | - | - | TRBJ2-1
TGTGCCAGCAGCTCTCCCGGGACTGGGAAAGAGACCCAGTACTTC | CASSSPGTGKETQYF | TRBV7-2 | - | once | TRBJ2-5
TGTGCCAGCAGCAAAGACAGGGGGGACTATGGCTACACCTTC | CASSKDRGDYGYTF | TRBV7-3 | TRBD1 | - | TRBJ1-2
TGTGCCAGCAGCCAATCAGGGGGCAGACAGCCCCAGCATTTT | CASSQSGGRQPQHF | TRBV14 | TRBD1 | few | TRBJ1-5
TGTGCCAGCAGTTTATCGGGGATCTATGGCTACACCTTC | CASSLSGIYGYTF | TRBV28 | - | - | TRBJ1-2
TGCGCCAGCAGGCTAAAGGAAGCGGGAGGGCCGTCGGGCAATGAGCAGTTCTTC | CASRLKEAGGPSGNEQFF | TRBV5-1 | TRBD2 | once | TRBJ2-1
TGTGCCAGCAGTGCGGCAGGGGCCCTCTACGAGCAGTACTTC | CASSAAGALYEQYF | TRBV25-1 | - | - | TRBJ2-7
TGTGCCAGCGGGCAGGGATACTACGAGCAGTACTTC | CASGQGYYEQYF | TRBV5-6 | - | - | TRBJ2-7
TGTGCCAGCAGTACCGGACAGGGCTCTGGAAACACCATATATTTT | CASSTGQGSGNTIYF | TRBV28 | TRBD1 | - | TRBJ1-3
TGTGCCTGGATTACAGGATTATGGGACTATGGCTACACCTTC | CAWITGLWDYGYTF | TRBV30 | - | - | TRBJ1-2
TGCGCCAGCAGACGTACAGGGGAAGAGACCCAGTACTTC | CASRRTGEETQYF | TRBV5-1 | TRBD1 | - | TRBJ2-5
TGCGCCAGCAGCTTGGACTATGAGCAGTTCTTC | CASSLDYEQFF | TRBV5-1 | - | - | TRBJ2-1
TGTGCCAGCAGTTCTAGCGGGGGGACGCAAGAGACCCAGTACTTC | CASSSSGGTQETQYF | TRBV6-5 | TRBD2 | - | TRBJ2-5
TGTGCCAGCAGGGGACAGGGGACCACCGGGGAGCTGTTTTTT | CASRGQGTTGELFF | TRBV6-5 | TRBD1 | - | TRBJ2-2
TGTGCCAGCAGCGATCCGGGGGGCAATGAGCAGTTCTTC | CASSDPGGNEQFF | TRBV13 | TRBD2 | - | TRBJ2-1
TGTGCCAGCAGCTTGCTCGGGGGCGGGAGTCAGCCCCAGCATTTT | CASSLLGGGSQPQHF | TRBV5-8 | - | few | TRBJ1-5
TGTGCCAGCAGCTACGGACTCCGGGCCGTTTTAATGGAGACCCAGTACTTC | CASSYGLRAVLMETQYF | TRBV7-9 | - | - | TRBJ2-5
TGTGCCAGCAGCTGGGGACTAGCGGGCTCCTACGAGCAGTACTTC | CASSWGLAGSYEQYF | TRBV5-5 | TRBD2 | - | TRBJ2-7
TGTGCCAGCAGTGTAACAGGGGTGAGGGGCGTGAACACTGAAGCTTTCTTT | CASSVTGVRGVNTEAFF | TRBV28 | TRBD1 | - | TRBJ1-1
TGTGCCAGCAGCCAAGATAAGGCAGGGGGTCCAGATACGCAGTATTTT | CASSQDKAGGPDTQYF | TRBV4-2 | TRBD1 | - | TRBJ2-3
TGCGCCAGCAGCTTGGACAGACTATACAATGAGCAGTTCTTC | CASSLDRLYNEQFF | TRBV5-1 | - | - | TRBJ2-1
TGTGCCAGCAGCTCACCCAGCGGCGGGGTTCTAGAGCAGTACTTC | CASSSPSGGVLEQYF | TRBV7-9 | - | - | TRBJ2-7
TGTGCCATCAGTGGAGGTGCAGGGAACTACAATGAGCAGTTCTTC | CAISGGAGNYNEQFF | TRBV10-3 | - | - | TRBJ2-1
TGTGCCAGCAGTGAAGGACAAGACTATGGCTACACCTTC | CASSEGQDYGYTF | TRBV6-5 | - | - | TRBJ1-2
TGTGCCAGCAGTTCCTGGACAGGCCTTAGCAATCAGCCCCAGCATTTT | CASSSWTGLSNQPQHF | TRBV28 | TRBD1 | - | TRBJ1-5
TGCGCCAGCAGCTTGCAGACAGGGGATTTGGGTGAGCAGTACTTC | CASSLQTGDLGEQYF | TRBV5-1 | TRBD1 | - | TRBJ2-7
TGTGCCAGCAGCGTTCAGGTCTGGGACAGGGGTGGCTACACCTTC | CASSVQVWDRGGYTF | TRBV9 | TRBD1 | - | TRBJ1-2